This section outlines one TCR beta chain sequence together with its context. V gave up 5 bases and J gave up 2 bases; unmatched junction bases: 6. This CDR3 spans 15 amino acids. The germline CDR1 and CDR2 sequences are LNHDA and SQIVND (reference sequence). Per the original methods: From reference gene primer amplification, estimates of nucleated cell counts were derived. Repertoires were generated with immunoSEQ multiplex PCR, while TCRdb's copy carries only in-frame clones and drops some. V and J calls and clone size follow that table, whereas D and trimming were derived from the DNA. The table records fewer than 300,000 clones, more than 85% of them present only once. This specimen belongs to a study of blood T cell repertoires in COVID-19. On the study more broadly: The United States, Italy and Spain provided the acute and convalescent COVID-19 samples.

Sample: peripheral blood. The receptor was isolated from a person under 35 with COVID-19, enrolled during active disease. The chain links TRBV19 to TRBJ1-5, with TRBD1 matching 7 bases. The CDR3 protein is CASSPGGRGNQPQHF. In DNA form, the CDR3 reads TGTGCCAGTAGTCCAGGGGGTCGGGGCAATCAGCCCCAGCATTTT.